Below are 6 T cell receptor beta chains sequenced from a single sample in a study of shared clonotypes between healthy human individuals. Sequenced by immunoSEQ multiplex PCR; TCRdb stores in-frame clones only, minus some. Of approximately 92,000 clones in the sample, over 60% were seen once. The sample was memory CD8+ T cells sorted from blood. As to subset: CD45RO+ cells pooled with CCR7-negative TemRA cells. The receptor set was obtained from a man between 25 and 39 years old in good health.

This chain joins TRBV19 and TRBJ2-1; a weak D match, TRBD2 (6 bases). The length of the CDR3 is 15 residues. Germline loops: CDR1 LNHDA, CDR2 SQIVND (reference sequence). With 3 bases removed from V and 0 bases from J, the gap between germline ends came to 9 bases. The CDR3 coding sequence is TGTGCCAGTAGTATCCTAGCGAACTCCTACAATGAGCAGTTCTTC. Its translation is CASSILANSYNEQFF.

V is TRBV11-2 and J is TRBJ2-3, with D possibly being TRBD2 (6 bases). V lost 1 base, J lost 9 bases, and 11 bases lay in between. CDR1 and CDR2 (germline): SGHAT, FQNNGV. This CDR3 spans 13 amino acids. DNA of the CDR3: TGTGCCAGCAGCTTAGCTGGGGAGGCCACGCAGTATTTT. Protein sequence: CASSLAGEATQYF.

The chain has TRBV15 and TRBJ2-7; possibly TRBD1 for D (6 bases). The CDR3 length is 15 residues. In germline, CDR1 is LNHNV, CDR2 YYDKDF (reference sequence). V was clipped by 5 bases and J by 5 bases, with 19 bases between them. The CDR3 nucleotides are TGTGCCACCAGCTATGCCCGGGACATGATAAACGAGCAGTACTTC. This sequence encodes CATSYARDMINEQYF.

The rearrangement joins TRBV11-1 to TRBJ2-1; no reliable D call. The CDR3 extends over 12 amino acids. Per the germline V gene, CDR1 is SGHAT and CDR2 is FQDESV (reference sequence). Trimming cost V 1 base and J 12 bases, with 10 bases left between them. The CDR3 nucleotides read TGTGCCAGCAGCTTAGAGGGCACTTTGCAGTTCTTC. It specifies CASSLEGTLQFF. The full variable domain, completed using reference TRBV11-1 and TRBJ2-1, is EAEVAQSPRYKITEKSQAVAFWCDPISGHATLYWYRQILGQGPELLVQFQDESVVDDSQLPKDRFSAERLKGVDSTLKIQPAELGDSAMYLCASSLEGTLQFFGPGTRLTVL.

The rearrangement joins TRBV6-1 to TRBJ2-7; no clear D. V gave up 5 bases and J gave up 2 bases, with 13 bases separating them. CDR1 and CDR2 from the germline V gene are MNHNS and SASEGT. This CDR3 comprises 14 residues. In nucleotides, the CDR3 is TGTGCCAGCAGTTCTGACGCGGAGCCCTACGAGCAGTACTTC. It encodes CASSSDAEPYEQYF.

This chain connects TRBV25-1 to TRBJ2-3, with unresolved D. Germline lookup yields CDR1 MGHDK and CDR2 SYGVNS. The V gene lost 5 bases and the J gene lost 4 bases, with 4 bases spanning the gap. This CDR3 spans 11 amino acids. CDR3: CASSNSDTQYF. Here the CDR3 DNA reads TGTGCCAGCAGTAATTCAGATACGCAGTATTTT.